A single sample gave rise to the 18 T cell receptor beta chains below, sequenced in a study of cytomegalovirus exposure and HLA in healthy donors. A multiplex PCR was run with 60 Vbeta primers and 13 Jbeta primers. Libraries were prepared by immunoSEQ multiplex PCR; TCRdb keeps only in-frame clonotypes and omits some of them. This sample lists tens of thousands of clones; its ten largest clones have around 7.9%. Material: PBMCs. The receptor source for this set is a male donor in good health and CMV-seronegative.

The rearrangement uses TRBV29-1 and TRBJ2-7, with 11 bases lining up with TRBD2. The CDR3 totals 14 residues. CDR1 is SQVTM, CDR2 ANQGSEA, per germline. V was clipped by 3 bases and J by 6 bases; unmatched bases: 7. In DNA form, the CDR3 reads TGCAGCGTTGAGACTAGCGGGGCTGGCTCCGAGCAGTACTTC. Its translation: CSVETSGAGSEQYF.

The V call is TRBV9, the J call TRBJ1-2, with 9 bases that match TRBD1. In germline, CDR1 is SGDLS, CDR2 YYNGEE. There are 15 residues in the CDR3. With V trimmed by 4 bases and J by 5 bases, 9 bases remained unmatched. CDR3 sequence (DNA): TGTGCCAGCAGCCCAAGCCCCGGACAGGGGTATGGCTACACCTTC. This codes for CASSPSPGQGYGYTF.

The chain combines TRBV27 with TRBJ2-7; D remains ambiguous. The CDR3 is 13 amino acids. V was cut by 3 bases and J by 8 bases, with 14 bases left in between. The germline V gene encodes CDR1 MNHEY and CDR2 SMNVEV (reference sequence). This chain's CDR3 is CASSFSWANKQYF. Written as DNA, the CDR3 is TGTGCCAGCAGTTTCAGTTGGGCTAACAAGCAGTACTTC.

A remark on this clone: Other nucleotide sequences from this sample produce the same CDR3. V is TRBV6-1 and J is TRBJ1-4, with 9 bases lining up with TRBD1. The ends lost 5 bases at V and 8 bases at J; junction bases unmatched: 3. CDR1 is MNHNS and CDR2 is SASEGT in the germline V gene. This CDR3 has 13 residues. The CDR3 reads CASSRDRDEKLFF. The CDR3 DNA is TGTGCCAGCAGTCGGGACAGGGACGAAAAACTGTTTTTT.

The V call is TRBV9, the J call TRBJ1-3, with no clear D. The CDR3 has 14 amino acids. CDR1 SGDLS and CDR2 YYNGEE come from the germline V gene. Between the trimmed V and J ends, which lost 4 bases and 8 bases, there was a span of 16 bases. The CDR3 loop reads CASSRTGVVDTIYF. CDR3 nucleotides: TGTGCCAGCAGCCGTACCGGAGTGGTTGACACCATATATTTT.

This rearrangement joins TRBV29-1 to TRBJ2-1; a possible D gene is TRBD2 (5 bases). CDR1 and CDR2 (germline): SQVTM, ANQGSEA. The CDR3 is 19 amino acids. Trimming left V 1 base short and J 3 bases short, with 25 bases between. In DNA, the CDR3 is TGCAGCGTTGAAGGCGAGGGTAAAGGAGATTTGGGCCACTACAATGAGCAGTTCTTC. Translation: CSVEGEGKGDLGHYNEQFF.

V usage is TRBV4-2 and J usage is TRBJ2-1, with D possibly being TRBD1 (7 bases). Trimming left V 0 bases short and J 9 bases short, with 15 bases between. Looked up from germline, CDR1 is LGHNA and CDR2 is YNFKEQ. This CDR3 spans 15 amino acids. The CDR3 region is CASSQDQGGSSEQFF. The CDR3 DNA sequence: TGTGCCAGCAGCCAAGATCAGGGGGGTAGCAGTGAGCAGTTCTTC.

J is TRBJ2-7 and V is TRBV19; TRBD1 aligns across 9 bases. V was clipped by 10 bases and J by 2 bases; unmatched bases: 9. Per the germline V gene, CDR1 is LNHDA and CDR2 is SQIVND (reference sequence). This CDR3 is 14 amino acids long. The CDR3 loop is CATTGTGSAYEQYF. The CDR3 nucleotides are TGTGCCACCACCGGGACAGGGTCGGCCTACGAGCAGTACTTC. Based on the CDR3 plus reference TRBV19 and TRBJ2-7, the full variable domain is DGGITQSPKYLFRKEGQNVTLSCEQNLNHDAMYWYRQDPGQGLRLIYYSQIVNDFQKGDIAEGYSVSREKKESFPLTVTSAQKNPTAFYLCATTGTGSAYEQYFGPGTRLTVT.

The V and J genes are TRBV5-1 and TRBJ1-2, with D uncertain. The V end was cut by 7 bases, the J end by 4 bases, with 20 bases between. Germline CDR1 SGHRS, CDR2 YFSETQ. CDR3 length: 15 amino acids. DNA of the CDR3: TGCGCCAGCTCCCCTGGGGAGGCCTTGTCCTATGGCTACACCTTC. It yields the protein CASSPGEALSYGYTF. The complete variable domain, with remaining parts taken from reference TRBV5-1 and TRBJ1-2, reads KAGVTQTPRYLIKTRGQQVTLSCSPISGHRSVSWYQQTPGQGLQFLFEYFSETQRNKGNFPGRFSGRQFSNSRSEMNVSTLELGDSALYLCASSPGEALSYGYTFGSGTRLTVV.

The genes are TRBV5-1 and TRBJ1-1; 8 nucleotides line up with TRBD1. The germline CDR1 and CDR2 sequences are SGHRS and YFSETQ. V gave up 4 bases and J gave up 7 bases; unmatched junction bases: 6. The CDR3 is made up of 13 amino acids. In DNA, the CDR3 is TGCGCCAGCAGCCCCCGGGACAGGATTGAAGCTTTCTTT. Translation: CASSPRDRIEAFF.

The CDR3 DNA reads as TGTGCCAGCAGCTTGGCAACCGACTATAACTATGGCTACACCTTC. Its protein is CASSLATDYNYGYTF. The chain couples TRBV5-6 to TRBJ1-2; D is undetermined. The ends were cut back, 0 bases at V and 1 base at J, with 10 bases in the middle. The germline CDR1 and CDR2 sequences are SGHDT and YYEEEE. The CDR3 spans 15 residues. Combining the CDR3 with reference TRBV5-6 and TRBJ1-2 gives the whole variable domain DAGVTQSPTHLIKTRGQQVTLRCSPKSGHDTVSWYQQALGQGPQFIFQYYEEEERQRGNFPDRFSGHQFPNYSSELNVNALLLGDSALYLCASSLATDYNYGYTFGSGTRLTVV.

This rearrangement joins TRBV29-1 to TRBJ2-1; 10 bases align to TRBD1. The junction had 7 bases not matched to a gene; V was cut back by 5 bases and J by 3 bases. This CDR3 comprises 15 residues. Germline assignment: CDR1 SQVTM and CDR2 ANQGSEA. For the CDR3, the DNA is TGCAGCGTTAAGACAGGGGGCGCGTTCTACAATGAGCAGTTCTTC. Its translation is CSVKTGGAFYNEQFF.

The chain has TRBV7-9 and TRBJ1-2; TRBD1 agrees at 7 bases. Germline V CDR1 and CDR2: SEHNR, FQNEAQ (reference sequence). V lost 0 bases to trimming and J lost 0 bases; unmatched junction nucleotides: 7. This CDR3 spans 17 amino acids. The CDR3 DNA follows: TGTGCCAGCAGCTTAGCGCCGCTTGGACAGGCTAACTATGGCTACACCTTC. It translates to CASSLAPLGQANYGYTF.

This chain connects TRBV2 to TRBJ1-1; the match to TRBD1 covers 10 bases. CDR3 length: 13 amino acids. Germline V gene lookup returns CDR1 SNHLY and CDR2 FYNNEI. Losses at the gene ends were 5 bases for V and 8 bases for J; bases not matched to a gene: 5. This chain's CDR3 is CASSSGQGGEAFF. As DNA, the CDR3 is TGTGCCAGCAGTAGTGGACAGGGGGGGGAAGCTTTCTTT. Supplemented by reference TRBV2 and TRBJ1-1, the full variable domain reads EPEVTQTPSHQVTQMGQEVILRCVPISNHLYFYWYRQILGQKVEFLVSFYNNEISEKSEIFDDQFSVERPDGSNFTLKIRSTKLEDSAMYFCASSSGQGGEAFFGQGTRLTVV.

The chain links TRBV7-9 to TRBJ1-5; the D gene is possibly TRBD1 (5 bases). Germline V gene data show CDR1 as SEHNR and CDR2 as FQNEAQ (reference sequence). V gave up 2 bases and J gave up 6 bases, with 8 bases separating them. The CDR3 spans 13 residues. For the CDR3, the DNA is TGTGCCAGCAGCTTATTCGGGGGTCAGCCCCAGCATTTT. Translating it yields CASSLFGGQPQHF.

V gene TRBV4-1 combines with J gene TRBJ2-7; the D gene is possibly TRBD1 (5 bases). Germline-derived CDR1 and CDR2 are MGHRA and YSYEKL. This CDR3 spans 14 amino acids. V was pared by 0 bases and J by 3 bases, with 9 bases between. The CDR3 region has the DNA TGCGCCAGCAGCCAAGAGGGGCGGAACTACGAGCAGTACTTC. Translated: CASSQEGRNYEQYF.

The chain links TRBV6-5 to TRBJ2-1; weak D call: TRBD2 (6 bases). The CDR3 sequence is 13 residues long. CDR1 and CDR2 (germline): MNHEY, SVGAGI. The V gene lost 4 bases and the J gene lost 10 bases, with 14 bases spanning the gap. For the CDR3, the DNA is TGTGCCAGCAGTTCCGGGGGACCTCTGGAGCAGTTCTTC. Translation gives CASSSGGPLEQFF.

V and J are TRBV4-1 and TRBJ2-1; TRBD2 matches 12 bases. This CDR3 spans 19 amino acids. Trimming took 0 bases from V and 5 from J; bases not matched to a gene: 11. Germline V lookup: CDR1 MGHRA, CDR2 YSYEKL. This CDR3 reads CASSQDPSGRAGGDNEQFF. The CDR3 DNA follows: TGCGCCAGCAGCCAAGATCCTAGCGGGAGGGCCGGGGGGGACAATGAGCAGTTCTTC.